This T cell receptor (beta chain) was found in a study of blood T cell repertoires in COVID-19. About the study: COVID-19 samples, acute and convalescent, were from the United States, Italy and Spain. PBMCs, B-cell-depleted T cells, or T cells provided the cDNA or gDNA that made up the material.

Germline values: CDR1 ENHRY, CDR2 SYGVKD. The CDR3 has 14 amino acids. V lost 0 bases and J lost 7, with 13 bases in between. In the source study's methods: It was from reference gene primer amplification that nucleated cell counts were estimated. Produced via immunoSEQ multiplex PCR; TCRdb's table is partial and in-frame only. Clonal size and the V and J genes are those of that table, whereas D and trimming came from the DNA. The sample lists some 290,000 clones; 85% to 90% were seen once. In Seattle, patients joined the study during active infection and were tracked longitudinally. The chain has TRBV10-3 and TRBJ2-7; possible D gene TRBD1, 7 bases. The source of this sequence is a woman between 25 and 40 years old with COVID-19, enrolled during active disease. The specimen sequenced was peripheral blood. The CDR3 DNA reads as TGTGCCATCAGTGAGTCGGGGCAGGGGGGTGAGCAGTACTTC. Residues: CAISESGQGGEQYF.